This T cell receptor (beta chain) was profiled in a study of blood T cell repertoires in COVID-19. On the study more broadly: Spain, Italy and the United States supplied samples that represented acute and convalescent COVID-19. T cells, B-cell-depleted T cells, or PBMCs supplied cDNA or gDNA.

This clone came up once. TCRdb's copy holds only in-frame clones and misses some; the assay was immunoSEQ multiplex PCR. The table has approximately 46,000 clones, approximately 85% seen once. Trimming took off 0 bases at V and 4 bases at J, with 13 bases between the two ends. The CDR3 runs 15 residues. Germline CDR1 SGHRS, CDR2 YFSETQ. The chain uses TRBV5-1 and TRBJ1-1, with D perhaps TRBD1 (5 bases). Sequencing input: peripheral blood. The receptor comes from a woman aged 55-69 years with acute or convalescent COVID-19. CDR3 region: CASSLEGLLGTEAFF. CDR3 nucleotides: TGCGCCAGCAGCTTGGAGGGACTTTTAGGCACTGAAGCTTTCTTT.